Listed here are 7 T cell receptor beta chains from one sample, sequenced in a study of vaccination effects on CD4 cells after COVID-19. Antigen specificity for these receptors is unknown. Antigen-specific CD4+ T cells expanded by the ViraFEST assay with viral peptide pools were then sequenced. Isolating CD4+ T cells followed more than 9 days of culture. A positive SARS-CoV-2 PCR test fell between March and December 2020. Produced via immunoSEQ multiplex PCR; TCRdb's table is partial and in-frame only. The table lists about 45,000 clones, approximately 70% of them singletons. The sequences come from CD4+ T cells from PBMCs cultured with a peptide pool, collected before COVID-19 vaccination. Receptor source: a human donor who had a prior SARS-CoV-2 infection.

The chain combines TRBV4-1 with TRBJ2-2, with 8 bases identical to TRBD2. The trim removed 4 bases at V and 7 bases at J, leaving 14 bases unmatched. Germline V CDR1 and CDR2: MGHRA, YSYEKL. This CDR3 is built from 17 residues. This CDR3 reads CASSLPLGGRGGGELFF. In nucleotides, the CDR3 is TGCGCCAGCAGCCTACCCTTGGGGGGCCGGGGGGGCGGGGAGCTGTTTTTT.

The chain joins TRBV5-8 to TRBJ2-6; D gene uncertain. Germline V gives CDR1 SGHTS, CDR2 YDEGEE. Trimming cost V 4 bases and J 2 bases, with 7 bases left between them. The CDR3 length is 14 residues. CDR3 DNA: TGTGCCAGCAGCCGGAGAGCTGGGGCCAACGTCCTGACTTTC. This codes for CASSRRAGANVLTF.

This clone occurred once. The chain carries TRBV7-2 and TRBJ2-3; D is unclear. This CDR3 region has 15 residues. Trimming left V 5 bases short and J 2 bases short, with 14 bases between. Germline assignment: CDR1 SGHTA and CDR2 FQGNSA. The CDR3 reads CASSLAPSTTDTQYF. CDR3 nucleotide sequence: TGTGCCAGCAGCCTTGCCCCGTCTACCACAGATACGCAGTATTTT.

The V and J genes are TRBV2 and TRBJ2-7; 8 bases map to TRBD1. V shed 6 bases, J shed 0 bases, and the junction held 1 base outside the gene matches. The V gene's germline CDR1 is SNHLY and CDR2 FYNNEI. CDR3 length equals 13 residues. DNA for the CDR3: TGTGCCAGCAGGGACAGGGACTCCTACGAGCAGTACTTC. Amino acids: CASRDRDSYEQYF. Full variable domain (missing parts from reference TRBV2 and TRBJ2-7): EPEVTQTPSHQVTQMGQEVILRCVPISNHLYFYWYRQILGQKVEFLVSFYNNEISEKSEIFDDQFSVERPDGSNFTLKIRSTKLEDSAMYFCASRDRDSYEQYFGPGTRLTVT.

The chain recombines TRBV28 with TRBJ2-5; the D is unclear. The V end was cut by 3 bases, the J end by 5 bases, with 7 bases between. Germline CDR1 reads MDHEN; CDR2 reads SYDVKM. The CDR3 loop spans 12 amino acids. In nucleotides, the CDR3 is TGTGCCAGCAGTTTTTTGGAGGAGACCCAGTACTTC. Amino acid sequence: CASSFLEETQYF.

The rearrangement uses TRBV23-1 and TRBJ2-3; no firm D call. TRBV23-1 is given ORF status, its function remaining uncertain. V shed 3 bases and J shed 2 bases, with 9 bases lying between them. CDR3 size: 14 residues. The CDR3 spells CASSHLGITDTQYF. The CDR3 coding sequence is TGCGCCAGCAGTCATTTAGGGATCACAGATACGCAGTATTTT.

This clone has only a few counts. This chain connects TRBV9 to TRBJ1-1; weak D call: TRBD1 (5 bases). Trimming stripped 1 base from V and 3 bases from J, with 10 bases between. There are 14 residues in the CDR3. CDR1 is SGDLS, CDR2 YYNGEE, per germline. The CDR3 spells CASSVLDSYTEAFF. The CDR3 coding sequence is TGTGCCAGCAGCGTATTAGACAGTTACACTGAAGCTTTCTTT.